Listed here is a single TCR beta chain. Its antigen is undetermined. Within the sample, other DNA sequences also encode this same CDR3. The data were obtained in a study of T cell responses to AZD1222 COVID-19 vaccine. Study-level results: Dominant CD4 TCR responses targeted spike regions 160-218 and 743-854. Donors skewed white British and female; clonal diversity was possibly underestimated.

V shed 3 bases and J shed 0 bases, with 8 bases lying between them. Germline CDR1 reads MNHEY; CDR2 reads SMNVEV (reference sequence). The CDR3 covers 14 residues. TCRdb's copy holds only in-frame clones and misses some; the assay was immunoSEQ multiplex PCR. The sample yields just over 80,000 clones, 75% to 90% seen once. This TCR was recovered from an adult in good health. The chain combines TRBV27 with TRBJ1-2; possibly TRBD1 for D (5 bases). Sequences were derived from peripheral blood, sampled on day 0 of AZD1222 vaccination. This CDR3 reads CASSLYRTNYGYTF. CDR3 in DNA: TGTGCCAGCAGTTTGTACAGGACTAACTATGGCTACACCTTC.